Below are 19 T cell receptor beta chains sequenced from a single sample in a study of vaccination and CD4 T cells after COVID-19. Treatment indicated: approximately nine-day PBMC culture with coronavirus spike peptide pools or control peptides (ViraFEST assay). The Oncomine TCR Beta short-read assay was applied to DNA of cultured CD4+ T cells. In TCRdb, the PCR reads were re-called with MiXCR into one record per CDR3 protein. The table lists roughly 13,000 distinct CDR3 sequences, around 53% of them singletons. The antigens for these receptors are not known. This sample comprised CD4+ T cells from blood, cultured in vitro, obtained before SARS-CoV-2 vaccination. These receptors came from a human donor who had recovered from COVID-19.

The V and J genes are TRBV6-2 or TRBV6-3 and TRBJ1-6; D perhaps matches TRBD1 (6 bases). The germline V gene encodes CDR1 MNHEY and CDR2 SVGEGT. V was clipped by 6 bases and J by 10 bases, with 19 bases between them. The CDR3 sequence is 15 residues long. This CDR3 reads CASSLTYRADSPLHF. The DNA for the CDR3 is TGTGCCAGCAGCCTCACCTACAGGGCCGACTCACCCCTCCACTTT.

This clonotype was seen a handful of times. The V gene is TRBV20-1, the J gene TRBJ2-2; D may be TRBD1 (5 bases). The germline V gene has CDR1 DFQATT and CDR2 SNEGSKA (reference sequence). The CDR3 has 14 amino acids. Trimming took 3 bases from V and 0 from J, leaving 8 bases between them. The DNA of the CDR3 is TGCAGTGCTAGCAGACAGCCGAACACCGGGGAGCTGTTTTTT. Translating gives CSASRQPNTGELFF.

This clonotype was counted a few times. The chain recombines TRBV27 with TRBJ1-2; D remains ambiguous. V lost 6 bases, J lost 2 bases, and 13 bases lay in between. Germline loops: CDR1 MNHEY, CDR2 SMNVEV (reference sequence). The CDR3 spans 14 residues. CDR3: CASRVTGFNYGYTF. The CDR3, as DNA: TGTGCCAGCAGGGTGACGGGTTTCAACTATGGCTACACCTTC.

The chain links TRBV28 to TRBJ2-5; possible D gene TRBD2, 6 bases. V lost 6 bases to trimming and J lost 7 bases, with 21 bases between them. CDR3 length: 15 residues. Germline V gives CDR1 MDHEN, CDR2 SYDVKM. CDR3 residues: CASSPSRGTGGTQYF. CDR3 nucleotide sequence: TGTGCCAGCAGCCCTAGTCGCGGGACGGGCGGGACCCAGTACTTC.

J is TRBJ2-1 and V is TRBV19; 10 nucleotides line up with TRBD2. Germline V CDR1 and CDR2: LNHDA, SQIVND (reference sequence). V lost 5 bases, J lost 9 bases, and 16 bases stayed unmatched. This CDR3 is 17 amino acids long. The CDR3 sequence is CASSHLRASGSITEQFF. Here the CDR3 DNA reads TGTGCCAGTAGTCATCTCCGGGCTAGCGGGAGTATCACTGAGCAGTTCTTC.

This chain joins TRBV20-1 and TRBJ1-2, with unresolved D. V dropped 3 bases and J dropped 6 bases, with 17 bases sitting between them. The CDR3 is 14 residues long. Germline values: CDR1 DFQATT, CDR2 SNEGSKA (reference sequence). The CDR3 nucleotides read TGCAGTGCTAGTCCTGAGGCCGTGACGGATGGCTACACCTTC. This sequence encodes CSASPEAVTDGYTF.

The chain employs TRBV28 and TRBJ1-2; TRBD1 might be the D (6 bases). Trimming shortened V by 6 bases and J by 4 bases, and 12 bases separated the two germline ends. Germline CDR1 reads MDHEN; CDR2 reads SYDVKM. This CDR3 contains 13 residues. The CDR3 coding sequence is TGTGCCAGCAGCCGAATGGGGGCCTATGGCTACACCTTC. Translating it yields CASSRMGAYGYTF.

This clonotype was detected only a few times. This chain joins TRBV24-1 and TRBJ1-5; D remains ambiguous. Germline loops: CDR1 KGHDR, CDR2 SFDVKD. CDR3 size: 14 residues. V was trimmed by 5 bases and J by 5 bases, leaving 12 bases between them. CDR3 protein: CATSVYRVHQPQHF. For the CDR3, the DNA is TGTGCCACCAGTGTCTACCGGGTGCATCAGCCCCAGCATTTT.

The V call is TRBV10-3, the J call TRBJ2-2, with D uncertain. The V gene's germline CDR1 is ENHRY and CDR2 SYGVKD. The V end was cut by 4 bases, the J end by 5 bases, with 8 bases between. The CDR3 extends over 13 amino acids. In DNA, the CDR3 is TGTGCCATCAGTGGCCGATCTACCGGGGAGCTGTTTTTT. Its translation is CAISGRSTGELFF.

This chain links TRBV7-2 with TRBJ2-5; possibly TRBD2 for D (5 bases). CDR3 length equals 13 residues. V was cut by 3 bases and J by 2 bases, with 7 bases left in between. CDR1 SGHTA and CDR2 FQGNSA come from the germline V gene. The CDR3 reads CASSFGLQETQYF. The CDR3 nucleotides read TGTGCCAGCAGCTTCGGACTTCAAGAGACCCAGTACTTC.

The V and J genes are TRBV28 and TRBJ1-2; no clear D gene. From germline, CDR1 is MDHEN and CDR2 SYDVKM. CDR3 size: 14 residues. Trimming removed 3 bases from V and 4 bases from J, with 12 bases in between. The CDR3 reads CASSFQTPPYGYTF. The CDR3 nucleotides read TGTGCCAGCAGTTTTCAAACACCTCCCTATGGCTACACCTTC.

The V call is TRBV30, the J call TRBJ1-1; no reliable D call. V was shortened by 6 bases and J by 3 bases, with 8 bases between the two germline ends. The CDR3 is made up of 11 amino acids. Germline V gene lookup returns CDR1 GTSNPN and CDR2 SVGIG (reference sequence). The CDR3 DNA reads as TGTGCCTGCGGGTGGGACACTGAAGCTTTCTTT. It translates to CACGWDTEAFF.

This clonotype was seen a handful of times. The gene calls are TRBV6-1 and TRBJ1-1; weak D call: TRBD1 (6 bases). CDR3 size: 16 residues. From germline, CDR1 is MNHNS and CDR2 SASEGT. The ends were cut back, 5 bases at V and 4 bases at J, with 20 bases in the middle. The DNA of the CDR3 is TGTGCCAGCAGTCCGACCCACAGGGTATCGAGCACTGAAGCTTTCTTT. It is translated as CASSPTHRVSSTEAFF.

The chain combines TRBV20-1 with TRBJ2-7; 9 nucleotides align to TRBD2. V lost 2 bases and J lost 7; bases outside the gene matches: 6. Germline CDR1 DFQATT, CDR2 SNEGSKA (reference sequence). This CDR3 has 13 amino acids. This CDR3 reads CSARRAGGSEQYF. DNA for the CDR3: TGCAGTGCTAGAAGGGCGGGAGGGTCGGAGCAGTACTTC.

This clonotype was seen a few times. The chain links TRBV29-1 to TRBJ1-1; D gene uncertain. CDR3 length: 14 residues. V lost 0 bases, J lost 1 base, and 9 bases lay in between. Germline CDR1 is SQVTM and CDR2 is ANQGSEA. CDR3 coding DNA: TGCAGCGTTGAAGAACGGGCCCCGAACACTGAAGCTTTCTTT. This gives the protein CSVEERAPNTEAFF. The variable domain in full, with the rest retrieved from reference TRBV29-1 and TRBJ1-1, is SAVISQKPSRDICQRGTSLTIQCQVDSQVTMMFWYRQQPGQSLTLIATANQGSEATYESGFVIDKFPISRPNLTFSTLTVSNMSPEDSSIYLCSVEERAPNTEAFFGQGTRLTVV.

The CDR3 sequence is CASSSLPYRGAAGRPQHF. The CDR3 DNA sequence: TGTGCCAGCAGCTCCTTACCTTACAGGGGGGCGGCCGGACGGCCCCAGCATTTT. V usage is TRBV7-8 and J usage is TRBJ1-5; 8 nucleotides align to TRBD1. The junction had 20 bases not matched to a gene; V was cut back by 4 bases and J by 9 bases. The CDR3 extends over 18 amino acids. The V gene's germline CDR1 is SGHVS and CDR2 FQNEAQ. The whole variable domain, remainder taken from reference TRBV7-8 and TRBJ1-5, is GAGVSQSPRYKVAKRGQDVALRCDPISGHVSLFWYQQALGQGPEFLTYFQNEAQLDKSGLPSDRFFAERPEGSVSTLKIQRTQQEDSAVYLCASSSLPYRGAAGRPQHFGDGTRLSIL.

This chain links TRBV10-3 with TRBJ2-2; D uncertain. Germline-derived CDR1 and CDR2 are ENHRY and SYGVKD. This CDR3 comprises 14 residues. Deletions cut 10 bases from V and 7 bases from J, with 19 bases between. The CDR3 DNA reads as TGTGCCACCCATTCATTTGAGCGTCTCGGGGAGCTGTTTTTT. The encoded protein is CATHSFERLGELFF.

The chain uses TRBV11-3 and TRBJ2-5; D is unclear. The CDR3 consists of 13 residues. Looked up from germline, CDR1 is SGHNT and CDR2 is YENEEA. V was pared by 5 bases and J by 5 bases, with 12 bases between. CDR3 residues: CASSPEVWETQYF. The CDR3 DNA is TGTGCCAGCAGCCCCGAAGTATGGGAGACCCAGTACTTC.

This sequence joins TRBV7-9 and TRBJ1-3; possibly TRBD1 for D (5 bases). CDR1 and CDR2 (germline): SEHNR, FQNEAQ (reference sequence). Deletions cut 5 bases from V and 0 bases from J, with 14 bases between. The CDR3 sequence is 16 residues long. CDR3 loop: CASSAGQRSSGNTIYF. In nucleotides, the CDR3 is TGTGCCAGCAGCGCGGGGCAACGGAGCTCTGGAAACACCATATATTTT. The full variable domain, completed using reference TRBV7-9 and TRBJ1-3, is DTGVSQNPRHKITKRGQNVTFRCDPISEHNRLYWYRQTLGQGPEFLTYFQNEAQLEKSRLLSDRFSAERPKGSFSTLEIQRTEQGDSAMYLCASSAGQRSSGNTIYFGEGSWLTVV.